The 17 T cell receptor beta chains presented below share a single source sample, sequenced in a study of cytomegalovirus exposure and HLA in healthy donors. The PCR contained 60 Vbeta and 13 Jbeta primers. Clones were sequenced by immunoSEQ multiplex PCR, and TCRdb holds only the in-frame ones, with some missing. Counted here are 95,000 to 150,000 clones, about 80% occurring once; the ten biggest clones make up around 3.6%. Material for sequencing was PBMCs. The receptor set was obtained from a man aged 25 to 45 in good health and CMV-seronegative.

The rearrangement uses TRBV11-2 and TRBJ2-5; D might be TRBD1 (5 bases). The J call may be incorrect, as the DNA end agrees better with TRBJ2-7. The germline gives CDR1 SGHAT, CDR2 FQNNGV. The CDR3 runs to 18 residues. The CDR3 coding sequence is TGTGCCAGCAGCTTACGCGAACCGACAGTGATCATATCCTACGAGCAGTACTTC. It codes for CASSLREPTVIISYEQYF.

This chain joins TRBV10-1 and TRBJ1-1; a possible D gene is TRBD1 (6 bases). The CDR3 sequence is 14 residues long. Germline CDR1 reads WNHNN; CDR2 reads SYGVQD (reference sequence). The V end was cut by 5 bases, the J end by 1 base, with 11 bases between. For the CDR3, the DNA is TGCGCCAGCAGTCGGGACACCTCGAACACTGAAGCTTTCTTT. Protein: CASSRDTSNTEAFF.

The chain joins TRBV27 to TRBJ2-7, with D tentatively TRBD2 (5 bases). V lost 5 bases to trimming and J lost 6 bases, with 17 bases between them. CDR3 size: 14 residues. The germline gives CDR1 MNHEY, CDR2 SMNVEV (reference sequence). CDR3 DNA: TGTGCCAGCAGTCTCCAACCGGGCGGGCCCGAGCAGTACTTC. Its protein product is CASSLQPGGPEQYF.

This chain uses TRBV19 with TRBJ1-5, with 7 bases that match TRBD1. This CDR3 spans 18 amino acids. After removal of 6 bases from V and 0 bases from J, the junction contained 14 bases not matched to a gene. Germline V gene lookup returns CDR1 LNHDA and CDR2 SQIVND (reference sequence). The CDR3 DNA reads TGTGCCAGTAGCACCACCGGACAGGAGGCATATAGCAATCAGCCCCAGCATTTT. It specifies CASSTTGQEAYSNQPQHF.

The gene calls are TRBV5-1 and TRBJ2-1; 9 nucleotides match TRBD2. The CDR3 spans 16 residues. V was clipped by 4 bases and J by 3 bases; unmatched bases: 8. Germline CDR1 reads SGHRS; CDR2 reads YFSETQ. CDR3 coding DNA: TGCGCCAGCAGCGGACTTCCTAGCGGGGTCTACAATGAGCAGTTCTTC. Residues: CASSGLPSGVYNEQFF.

The chain combines TRBV27 with TRBJ1-5; 7 nucleotides align to TRBD1. The CDR3 extends over 15 amino acids. With 5 bases clipped from V and 6 bases from J, the junction kept 10 bases outside the gene matches. Germline CDR1 MNHEY, CDR2 SMNVEV (reference sequence). The CDR3 sequence: CASSPPDRVGQPQHF. The DNA of the CDR3 is TGTGCCAGCAGTCCGCCCGACAGGGTTGGTCAGCCCCAGCATTTT.

The chain recombines TRBV5-5 with TRBJ1-5; TRBD1 aligns across 8 bases. This CDR3 is built from 16 residues. Trimming at V came to 3 bases and at J to 7 bases, leaving 12 bases not matched to a gene. CDR1 and CDR2 (germline): SGHKS, YYEKEE (reference sequence). In DNA, the CDR3 is TGTGCCAGCAGCTACCACGACAGGGGAGAGAGGCAGCCCCAGCATTTT. Protein product: CASSYHDRGERQPQHF.

The chain combines TRBV9 with TRBJ1-6; TRBD1 matches 7 bases. CDR1 is SGDLS, CDR2 YYNGEE, per germline. The V segment lost 0 bases and the J segment 8 bases; nucleotides outside the gene matches: 5. The CDR3 loop spans 15 amino acids. CDR3 nucleotides: TGTGCCAGCAGCGTAGGACAGGGTTTACATTCACCCCTCCACTTT. Amino acid sequence: CASSVGQGLHSPLHF.

This rearrangement joins TRBV5-1 to TRBJ2-3; D may be TRBD2 (5 bases). Per the germline V gene, CDR1 is SGHRS and CDR2 is YFSETQ. There are 13 residues in the CDR3. V was clipped by 4 bases and J by 2 bases, with 8 bases between them. The CDR3 DNA is TGCGCCAGCAGCGAGGGCTACACAGATACGCAGTATTTT. Residues: CASSEGYTDTQYF.

The chain uses TRBV19 and TRBJ2-2; TRBD1 matches at 7 bases. The CDR3 has 16 residues. In germline, CDR1 is LNHDA, CDR2 SQIVND (reference sequence). Trimming cost V 6 bases and J 1 base; bases outside gene matches: 8. The chain's CDR3 is CASSKTRQGNTGELFF. CDR3 in DNA: TGTGCCAGTAGCAAAACCCGACAGGGGAACACCGGGGAGCTGTTTTTT. The full variable domain, rest sourced from reference TRBV19 and TRBJ2-2, is DGGITQSPKYLFRKEGQNVTLSCEQNLNHDAMYWYRQDPGQGLRLIYYSQIVNDFQKGDIAEGYSVSREKKESFPLTVTSAQKNPTAFYLCASSKTRQGNTGELFFGEGSRLTVL.

The chain carries TRBV14 and TRBJ1-4; TRBD1 aligns across 8 bases. V shed 4 bases and J 3 bases; nucleotides not matched to a gene: 1. The V gene's germline CDR1 is SGHDN and CDR2 FVKESK. This CDR3 is 14 amino acids long. In DNA form, the CDR3 reads TGTGCCAGCAGCCGACAGGGGCCTAATGAAAAACTGTTTTTT. Protein sequence: CASSRQGPNEKLFF.

This clone was recorded only once. The chain couples TRBV6-5 to TRBJ1-6; TRBD1 aligns across 10 bases. V lost 6 bases to trimming and J lost 10 bases; unmatched junction nucleotides: 3. This CDR3 is built from 13 residues. Germline V CDR1 and CDR2: MNHEY, SVGAGI. The CDR3 sequence is CASSRDRGSPLHF. CDR3 DNA sequence: TGTGCCAGCAGCCGGGACAGGGGATCACCCCTCCACTTT.

This chain connects TRBV10-3 to TRBJ1-2; a weak D match, TRBD1 (5 bases). CDR3 length: 14 amino acids. V gave up 6 bases and J gave up 3 bases, with 14 bases separating them. Germline CDR1 reads ENHRY; CDR2 reads SYGVKD. The CDR3 protein is CAISPGYGDYGYTF. DNA for the CDR3: TGTGCCATCAGCCCAGGGTACGGTGACTATGGCTACACCTTC.

The chain joins TRBV30 to TRBJ1-6; D may be TRBD1 (6 bases). This CDR3 is 14 amino acids long. The germline CDR1 and CDR2 sequences are GTSNPN and SVGIG (reference sequence). The ends were cut back, 2 bases at V and 6 bases at J, with 11 bases in the middle. The DNA of the CDR3 is TGTGCCTGGAGTTACAGGGTAAGTAATTCACCCCTCCACTTT. It codes for CAWSYRVSNSPLHF.

The chain employs TRBV7-2 and TRBJ1-1; TRBD1 matches at 8 bases. The germline V gene has CDR1 SGHTA and CDR2 FQGNSA. This CDR3 has 14 residues. Trimming took 5 bases from V and 5 from J; bases not matched to a gene: 7. The CDR3 sequence is CASSTRTGRTEAFF. In DNA form, the CDR3 reads TGTGCCAGCAGCACACGGACAGGGCGGACTGAAGCTTTCTTT.

On this clone itself: The junction and the germline gene differ at one end; a read error may be behind it. The chain links TRBV6-6 to TRBJ2-7, with D perhaps TRBD1 (6 bases). CDR3 size: 16 residues. From germline, CDR1 is MNHNY and CDR2 SVGAGI (reference sequence). The CDR3 DNA reads TGTGCCAGCAGTAAGCCCCGTGGGGACACCCCCTACGGGCAGTACTTC. This codes for CASSKPRGDTPYGQYF.

The chain joins TRBV6-6 to TRBJ1-1; 11 nucleotides line up with TRBD1. The CDR3 runs to 15 residues. In germline, CDR1 is MNHNY, CDR2 SVGAGI (reference sequence). Germline trimming cut 8 bases from V and 5 bases from J; bases unmatched to any gene: 10. DNA of the CDR3: TGTGCCAGCTATTTGGACAGGGGGCGCTTGACTGAAGCTTTCTTT. The encoded protein is CASYLDRGRLTEAFF.